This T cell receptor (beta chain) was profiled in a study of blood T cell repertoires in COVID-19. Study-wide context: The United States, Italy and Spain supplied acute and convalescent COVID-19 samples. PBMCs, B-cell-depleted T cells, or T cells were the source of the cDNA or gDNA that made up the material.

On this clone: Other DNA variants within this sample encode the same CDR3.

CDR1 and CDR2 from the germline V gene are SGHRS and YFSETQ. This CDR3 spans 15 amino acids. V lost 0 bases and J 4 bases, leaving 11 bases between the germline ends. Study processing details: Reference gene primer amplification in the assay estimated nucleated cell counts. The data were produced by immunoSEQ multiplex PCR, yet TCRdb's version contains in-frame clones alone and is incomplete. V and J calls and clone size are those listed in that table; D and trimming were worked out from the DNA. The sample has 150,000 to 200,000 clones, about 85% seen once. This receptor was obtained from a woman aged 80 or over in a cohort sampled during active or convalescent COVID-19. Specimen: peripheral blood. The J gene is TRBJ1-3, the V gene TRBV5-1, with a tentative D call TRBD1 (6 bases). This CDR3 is CASSLGQVTGNTIYF. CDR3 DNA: TGCGCCAGCAGCTTGGGACAGGTAACCGGAAACACCATATATTTT.